In its sample, the clone carrying this T cell receptor beta chain was seen a few times. Its antigen remains unknown. The data stem from a study of cytomegalovirus exposure and HLA in healthy donors. Findings and caveats of the study: Later analysis identified around 15,000 TCR beta sequences associated with HLA alleles, using a false discovery rate threshold of 0.05. Further analysis, carried out later, found HLA-associated TCR beta chains more clonally expanded than equally common other chains. Reports described diagnosis of cytomegalovirus status by the classifier as highly specific and sensitive.

The CDR3 consists of 11 residues. With 7 bases clipped from V and 6 bases from J, the junction kept 1 base outside the gene matches. CDR1 and CDR2 from the germline V gene are ENHRY and SYGVKD. Vbeta (60) and Jbeta (13) primers were used in the PCR. Repertoires were generated with immunoSEQ multiplex PCR, while TCRdb's copy carries only in-frame clones and drops some. The data hold hundreds of thousands of clones, with nearly 80% observed a single time. The origin of this receptor is a male donor in good health and CMV-seronegative. This rearrangement joins TRBV10-3 to TRBJ1-2; TRBD1 matches 8 bases. What was sequenced was PBMCs. The CDR3 DNA sequence: TGTGCCATCACAGGGGGCGATGGCTACACCTTC. This sequence encodes CAITGGDGYTF.